The 13 T cell receptor beta chains listed next were all sequenced from one sample in a study of blood T cell repertoires in COVID-19. Assay: immunoSEQ multiplex PCR; the TCRdb copy retains only in-frame clones and omits some. The sample shows around 140,000 clones, about 89% of them seen only once. Sequencing used peripheral blood. These TCRs come from a man aged 50-59 years with active or convalescent COVID-19.

J is TRBJ2-2 and V is TRBV30, with TRBD2 identical over 7 bases. Germline lookup yields CDR1 GTSNPN and CDR2 SVGIG (reference sequence). Trimming removed 2 bases from V and 6 bases from J; junction bases left unmatched: 9. The CDR3 totals 15 residues. The CDR3 DNA reads as TGTGCCTGGAGTCTGAGGACTAGAATCCCCGGGGAGCTGTTTTTT. This codes for CAWSLRTRIPGELFF.

The chain joins TRBV5-1 to TRBJ2-7, with TRBD1 identical over 10 bases. The CDR3 length is 15 residues. Germline V gives CDR1 SGHRS, CDR2 YFSETQ. V gave up 3 bases and J gave up 3 bases; unmatched junction bases: 6. This chain's CDR3 is CASSSTWDRGYEQYF. The CDR3, as DNA: TGCGCCAGCAGCTCGACCTGGGACAGGGGCTACGAGCAGTACTTC.

The CDR3 loop reads CASSIDSGRNEQFF. The CDR3 region has the DNA TGTGCCAGTAGTATAGATAGCGGGAGAAATGAGCAGTTCTTC. This rearrangement joins TRBV19 to TRBJ2-1; TRBD2 aligns across 9 bases. The germline V gene has CDR1 LNHDA and CDR2 SQIVND (reference sequence). Trimming at V came to 0 bases and at J to 7 bases, leaving 1 base not matched to a gene. The CDR3 spans 14 residues.

J is TRBJ2-7 and V is TRBV5-6; 12 bases are shared with TRBD2. The CDR3 totals 16 residues. V shed 0 bases, J shed 3 bases, and the junction held 4 bases outside the gene matches. Germline CDR1 reads SGHDT; CDR2 reads YYEEEE. CDR3 DNA: TGTGCCAGCAGCTTGGTAACTAGCGGGGGGATCTACGAGCAGTACTTC. It is translated as CASSLVTSGGIYEQYF.

The gene calls are TRBV25-1 and TRBJ2-3; D perhaps matches TRBD1 (5 bases). V was cut by 3 bases and J by 1 base, with 14 bases left in between. In germline, CDR1 is MGHDK, CDR2 SYGVNS. The CDR3 covers 16 residues. CDR3 amino acids: CASSEPKGWGTDTQYF. As DNA, the CDR3 is TGTGCCAGCAGTGAGCCCAAGGGGTGGGGCACAGATACGCAGTATTTT.

The rearrangement uses TRBV27 and TRBJ2-7, with 12 positions matching TRBD1. The CDR3 covers 12 residues. CDR1 and CDR2 from the germline V gene are MNHEY and SMNVEV (reference sequence). Trimming cost V 8 bases and J 6 bases; bases outside gene matches: 2. The CDR3 reads CASGTGGGEQYF. The CDR3, as DNA: TGTGCCAGCGGGACAGGGGGCGGCGAGCAGTACTTC.

The chain joins TRBV6-5 to TRBJ2-7; 9 positions agree with TRBD2. The length of the CDR3 is 15 residues. The V and J ends lost 2 bases and 3 bases, in that order; junction bases with no gene match: 5. Germline V gives CDR1 MNHEY, CDR2 SVGAGI. The CDR3 loop is CASSYSGGRVYEQYF. The CDR3 coding sequence is TGTGCCAGCAGTTACAGCGGGGGGCGCGTCTACGAGCAGTACTTC.

This chain joins TRBV5-4 and TRBJ2-7; perhaps TRBD1 as D (6 bases). Germline CDR1 SGHNT, CDR2 YYREEE (reference sequence). V gave up 2 bases and J gave up 4 bases, with 10 bases separating them. The CDR3 loop spans 13 amino acids. The CDR3 sequence: CASSLQGVYEQYF. In DNA, the CDR3 is TGTGCCAGCAGCTTACAGGGTGTTTACGAGCAGTACTTC.

V gene TRBV19 combines with J gene TRBJ2-7, with 8 bases aligning to TRBD2. Germline CDR1 reads LNHDA; CDR2 reads SQIVND (reference sequence). After removal of 2 bases from V and 0 bases from J, the junction contained 3 bases not matched to a gene. The CDR3 spans 15 residues. The CDR3 region has the DNA TGTGCCAGTAGTATAAGCGGGGGAAGCTCCTACGAGCAGTACTTC. Translation: CASSISGGSSYEQYF.

The chain couples TRBV24-1 to TRBJ2-1; 13 bases are shared with TRBD2. Per the germline V gene, CDR1 is KGHDR and CDR2 is SFDVKD. The V and J ends lost 4 bases and 6 bases, in that order; junction bases with no gene match: 5. The CDR3 runs to 16 residues. This CDR3 reads CATSEPGTSGANEQFF. CDR3 bases: TGTGCCACCAGTGAGCCCGGGACTAGCGGGGCCAATGAGCAGTTCTTC.

J is TRBJ1-5 and V is TRBV27; D not certain. Germline-derived CDR1 and CDR2 are MNHEY and SMNVEV (reference sequence). The CDR3 length is 16 residues. Trimming shortened V by 2 bases and J by 2 bases, and 13 bases separated the two germline ends. The CDR3 spells CASSLKAGVRNQPQHF. In DNA, the CDR3 is TGTGCCAGCAGTTTAAAGGCCGGGGTGCGCAATCAGCCCCAGCATTTT.

This clone was counted only a few times. The gene calls are TRBV19 and TRBJ1-5; TRBD1 might be the D (6 bases). The V end was cut by 6 bases, the J end by 2 bases, with 14 bases between. The CDR3 totals 15 residues. The germline gives CDR1 LNHDA, CDR2 SQIVND (reference sequence). The CDR3 DNA sequence: TGTGCCAGTAGAAGTCAGGGGTTGGGCAATCAGCCCCAGCATTTT. Translation: CASRSQGLGNQPQHF.

The rearrangement joins TRBV11-2 to TRBJ2-5; perhaps TRBD1 as D (5 bases). CDR1 SGHAT and CDR2 FQNNGV come from the germline V gene. The CDR3 loop spans 14 amino acids. V was pared by 1 base and J by 5 bases, with 11 bases between. DNA of the CDR3: TGTGCCAGCAGCTTAGGGGGCAGGGCTGAGACCCAGTACTTC. As protein: CASSLGGRAETQYF.